The 2 T cell receptor beta chains reported below all come from one sample, sequenced in a study of OX40 agonist ivuxolimab in advanced cancers. Produced via immunoSEQ multiplex PCR; TCRdb's table is partial and in-frame only. Of around 95,000 clones listed, roughly 93% are singletons. The source was CD4+ or CD8+ T cells sorted from blood, collected in a trial of the OX40 agonist ivuxolimab. Source of these receptors: an adult with an advanced solid tumor such as melanoma, head and neck, liver or kidney cancer.

The chain employs TRBV19 and TRBJ2-2; D unclear. Trimming took 2 bases from V and 1 from J, leaving 5 bases between them. Per germline, CDR1 LNHDA and CDR2 SQIVND (reference sequence). The CDR3 runs to 14 residues. The CDR3 spells CASSINGNTGELFF. CDR3 bases: TGTGCCAGTAGTATAAACGGGAACACCGGGGAGCTGTTTTTT. The entire variable domain, with the rest obtained from reference TRBV19 and TRBJ2-2, is as follows: DGGITQSPKYLFRKEGQNVTLSCEQNLNHDAMYWYRQDPGQGLRLIYYSQIVNDFQKGDIAEGYSVSREKKESFPLTVTSAQKNPTAFYLCASSINGNTGELFFGEGSRLTVL.

The chain links TRBV29-1 to TRBJ2-5; the D is unclear. Trimming left V 5 bases short and J 2 bases short, with 9 bases between. The CDR3 length is 12 residues. Germline assignment: CDR1 SQVTM and CDR2 ANQGSEA. The chain's CDR3 is CSVRSFQETQYF. The DNA for the CDR3 is TGCAGCGTTCGTAGTTTTCAAGAGACCCAGTACTTC. The full variable domain, with the rest looked up from reference TRBV29-1 and TRBJ2-5, is SAVISQKPSRDICQRGTSLTIQCQVDSQVTMMFWYRQQPGQSLTLIATANQGSEATYESGFVIDKFPISRPNLTFSTLTVSNMSPEDSSIYLCSVRSFQETQYFGPGTRLLVL.